The T cell receptor (beta chain) under discussion was sequenced for a study of beta chain features in type 1 diabetes. Study-level findings and limits: All four CD4+ subsets of Type 1 diabetes patients contained TCRB CDR3s that were moderately but significantly shorter.

The investigators reverse transcribed all of the isolated RNA, so they sequenced expressed TCRB transcripts. Read counts averaged roughly 4 million for samples of naive, central memory and regulatory T cells. The method was immunoSEQ multiplex PCR; TCRdb's version includes in-frame clones alone and lacks a portion of them. The table records fewer than 200,000 clones, 10% to 13% of them present only once. Around 110 mL of blood, on average, came from one heparinised draw per donor. This clone was seen only a few times. Its specificity is unknown. The CDR3 loop spans 16 amino acids. Germline CDR1 and CDR2: SGHTA and FQGNSA. Trimming stripped 3 bases from V and 1 base from J, with 13 bases between.

The V and J genes are TRBV7-2 and TRBJ1-5, with a possible D match to TRBD1 (6 bases). The receptor's source is a man aged 30 to 39 with type 1 diabetes. Sequencing input: central memory CD4+ T cells from blood. CDR3 protein: CASSFEKGGSNQPQHF. The DNA of the CDR3 is TGTGCCAGCAGCTTCGAAAAGGGGGGGAGCAATCAGCCCCAGCATTTT.